The 14 T cell receptor beta chains below were found in one sample sequenced in a study of identical twins. TCRdb analysed the 5' RACE reads with MiXCR anew, one entry per CDR3 protein. Of 1.5 million to 2 million distinct CDR3 sequences listed, about 32% were seen once; the top ten hold about 0.27%. Sequencing was done on a sample of cord blood. These receptors all stem from a newborn girl in good health.

The CDR3 DNA follows: TGCAGTGCTGCCCGGGGCTCTGGAAACACCATATATTTT. Translated: CSAARGSGNTIYF. The rearrangement uses TRBV20-1 and TRBJ1-3, with D hard to call. CDR1 is DFQATT and CDR2 is SNEGSKA in the germline V gene (reference sequence). There are 13 residues in the CDR3. V was pared by 5 bases and J by 0 bases, with 8 bases between.

The table lists this clonotype with a count of one. The junction departs from germline at one end; a sequencing error may be responsible. V is TRBV3-1 and J is TRBJ2-6, with D perhaps given as TRBD1 or TRBD2 (5 bases each). This CDR3 comprises 13 residues. The germline V gene has CDR1 LGHDT and CDR2 YNNKEL (reference sequence). CDR3 nucleotides: TGTGCCAGCAGCCAAGGAGGGGCCGACGTCCTGACTTTC. Amino acid sequence: CASSQGGADVLTF.

Comments on this clonotype: This likely came from a read error, as a far larger clone is one base away. The rearrangement uses TRBV24-1 and TRBJ2-5; D gene ambiguous. CDR1 and CDR2 from the germline V gene are KGHDR and SFDVKD. The V gene lost 4 bases and the J gene lost 4 bases, with 3 bases spanning the gap. This CDR3 is 11 amino acids long. Here the CDR3 reads CATSESETQYF. The CDR3 region has the DNA TGTGCCACCAGTGAATCAGAGACCCAGTACTTC.

In its sample, this clonotype was seen many times. The chain couples TRBV29-1 to TRBJ2-7, with D hard to call. Germline-derived CDR1 and CDR2 are SQVTM and ANQGSEA. CDR3 length: 13 amino acids. Between the trimmed V and J ends, which lost 2 bases and 1 base, there was a span of 9 bases. The CDR3 spells CSVELQESYEQYF. In DNA, the CDR3 is TGCAGCGTTGAACTGCAGGAATCCTACGAGCAGTACTTC.

Comments on this clonotype: One base separates it from a far larger clone, so it is likely a read error. This rearrangement joins TRBV2 to TRBJ2-3, with 7 bases identical to TRBD1. The CDR3 has 12 amino acids. Germline loops: CDR1 SNHLY, CDR2 FYNNEI. In nucleotides, the CDR3 is TGTGGCAGCAGTGACAGGGCAGATACGCAGTATTTT. This encodes CGSSDRADTQYF.

This chain connects TRBV12-3 or TRBV12-4 to TRBJ1-4; TRBD1 matches at 8 bases. The CDR3 extends over 14 amino acids. Germline trimming cut 5 bases from V and 2 bases from J; bases unmatched to any gene: 1. The CDR3 reads CASSTGGTNEKLFF. DNA for the CDR3: TGTGCCAGCAGTACAGGGGGGACTAATGAAAAACTGTTTTTT.

This clonotype was observed once. A clone one base away is much larger, so this may be a read error. The genes are TRBV6-1 and TRBJ2-1, with a weak D call TRBD1 (6 bases). Gene TRBJ2-7 matches the end of the DNA better, so the J call may be wrong. The V gene's germline CDR1 is MNHNS and CDR2 SASEGT. The CDR3 length is 15 residues. Here the CDR3 DNA reads TGTGCCAGCAGTGAACAGGGGAGCTCCTACAATGAGCAGTACTTC. Amino acids: CASSEQGSSYNEQYF.

The rearrangement joins TRBV11-3 to TRBJ2-1, with TRBD1 identical over 7 bases. V was pared by 5 bases and J by 6 bases, with 4 bases of the junction left unmatched. This CDR3 is built from 13 residues. CDR1 and CDR2 from the germline V gene are SGHNT and YENEEA. This CDR3 reads CASSPGQVNEQFF. In nucleotides, the CDR3 is TGTGCCAGCAGCCCCGGACAGGTCAATGAGCAGTTCTTC. The full variable domain, completed using reference TRBV11-3 and TRBJ2-1, is EAGVVQSPRYKIIEKKQPVAFWCNPISGHNTLYWYLQNLGQGPELLIRYENEEAVDDSQLPKDRFSAERLKGVDSTLKIQPAELGDSAVYLCASSPGQVNEQFFGPGTRLTVL.

The chain recombines TRBV14 with TRBJ2-3; TRBD2 matches 12 bases. The CDR3 is 16 amino acids. The ends lost 3 bases at V and 5 bases at J; junction bases unmatched: 6. Germline-derived CDR1 and CDR2 are SGHDN and FVKESK. The CDR3 nucleotides are TGTGCCAGCAGCCATCGACTAGCGGGAGCGGGAGATACGCAGTATTTT. It specifies CASSHRLAGAGDTQYF.

As regards this clonotype: Germline and junction disagree at one end, which may indicate a read error. The chain employs TRBV9 and TRBJ2-4; TRBD1 might be the D (6 bases). Germline CDR1 and CDR2: SGDLS and YYNGEE. The CDR3 length is 14 residues. CDR3 residues: CAGSVGQAKNIQYF. The CDR3 DNA reads TGTGCCGGCAGCGTCGGACAGGCCAAAAACATTCAGTACTTC.

The chain links TRBV10-2 to TRBJ2-5; TRBD2 matches 8 bases. The CDR3 totals 14 residues. Germline V gene sequence: CDR1 WSHSY, CDR2 SAAADI. J gave up 6 bases and V 6 bases, and 9 bases lay outside the gene matches. DNA for the CDR3: TGCGCCAGCAGATTGCGGGGGGTCCTGCAGACCCAGTACTTC. It codes for CASRLRGVLQTQYF.

The gene calls are TRBV28 and TRBJ2-5; D may be TRBD1 (5 bases). The DNA end is more similar to TRBJ2-7, so the J call may be wrong. Germline values: CDR1 MDHEN, CDR2 SYDVKM. The CDR3 has 14 residues. In DNA, the CDR3 is TGTGCCAGCAGTTTCGTTTCACAGGCTTACGAGCAGTACTTC. This translates into CASSFVSQAYEQYF.

The chain combines TRBV24-1 with TRBJ2-4; 14 bases fit TRBD2. The CDR3 sequence is 16 residues long. The V and J ends lost 3 bases and 13 bases, in that order; junction bases with no gene match: 10. Germline V CDR1 and CDR2: KGHDR, SFDVKD. In DNA form, the CDR3 reads TGTGCCACCAGTGATGCCGGGACTAGCGGGAGACATGAGCAGTACTTC. Its translation: CATSDAGTSGRHEQYF.

This clonotype was recorded at least ten times. The gene calls are TRBV12-3 or TRBV12-4 and TRBJ2-5, with 7 nucleotides matching TRBD1. The CDR3 has 14 residues. V gave up 5 bases and J gave up 2 bases; unmatched junction bases: 5. CDR3 nucleotide sequence: TGTGCCAGCAGTGGTAGGACAGGTCAAGAGACCCAGTACTTC. Its translation is CASSGRTGQETQYF.